Listed below are T cell receptor beta chains from one sample, sequenced in a study of blood T cell repertoires in COVID-19. The assay was immunoSEQ multiplex PCR, and TCRdb's table has in-frame clones only and misses some. The table includes roughly 79,000 clones, over 85% detected once. The specimen sequenced was peripheral blood. These receptors were collected from a man aged 50-59 years with active COVID-19. The CDR3 runs from the conserved cysteine through the conserved F or W. Each record gives: clone size, V gene, D gene, J gene, CDR3 DNA, CDR3 protein. A D gene is named only where the DNA matches it firmly. Clone size is shown for a subset of rows, as once, few, many or a class of expanded clone.

>NA|TRBV5-6|TRBD1|TRBJ1-6
TGTGCCAGCAGCCGGGGACAGAGTTATTCACCCCTCCACTTT
CASSRGQSYSPLHF
>NA|TRBV11-3|TRBD2|TRBJ2-5
TGTGCCAGCAGCTCCCCCCCGGCACTAGCGGGGGGGTCACAAGAGACCCAGTACTTC
CASSSPPALAGGSQETQYF
>NA|TRBV7-9|NA|TRBJ1-1
TGTGCCAGCAGCGGAGATGGAGTGAGGGTCGGAACTGAAGCTTTCTTT
CASSGDGVRVGTEAFF
>NA|TRBV2|TRBD1|TRBJ1-5
TGTGCCAGCAGACCAGGGACAGGTGGAAGCAATCAGCCCCAGCATTTT
CASRPGTGGSNQPQHF
>NA|TRBV7-8|TRBD1|TRBJ1-6
TGTGCCAGCAGCTCCAGATCCAGGGACAGGGGTAATTCACCCCTCCACTTT
CASSSRSRDRGNSPLHF
>NA|TRBV28|TRBD1|TRBJ2-7
TGTGCCAGCAGGGACAGGGTATACGAGCAGTACTTC
CASRDRVYEQYF
>NA|TRBV11-2|NA|TRBJ1-2
TGTGCCAGCAGCTCGGTATCACCCTATGGCTACACCTTC
CASSSVSPYGYTF
>NA|TRBV9|TRBD2|TRBJ2-7
TGTGCCAGCGGGAGGGACCAATCCTCCTACGAGCAGTACTTC
CASGRDQSSYEQYF
>NA|TRBV24-1|NA|TRBJ2-7
TGTGCCACCAGGGAGGGAGCCTACGAGCAGTACTTC
CATREGAYEQYF
>few|TRBV6-6|NA|TRBJ1-3
TGTGCCAGCAGTTCAGGGGTGGATCGAGGCACCATATATTTT
CASSSGVDRGTIYF
>NA|TRBV4-1|NA|TRBJ1-3
TGCGCCAGCAGCCAAGACTTTGCAGGCTCTGGAAACACCATATATTTT
CASSQDFAGSGNTIYF
>NA|TRBV6-1|TRBD2|TRBJ2-1
TGTGCCAGCAGTGCGGCGGGACTAGCGGCGAGCAATGAGCAGTTCTTC
CASSAAGLAASNEQFF
>NA|TRBV5-8|NA|TRBJ1-2
TGTGCCAGCAGCGCTAGGGACACGGCTCTTGGTGGCTACACCTTC
CASSARDTALGGYTF
>few|TRBV2|TRBD1|TRBJ2-3
TGTGCCAGCAGCCAGGACAGGGAGGATACGCAGTATTTT
CASSQDREDTQYF
>NA|TRBV24-1|NA|TRBJ1-2
TGTGCCACCAGTGATAAGGGAGCACAAGGCTACACCTTC
CATSDKGAQGYTF
>NA|TRBV5-1|NA|TRBJ2-7
TGCGCCAGCACGGGGGGATCCTACAGGGACGAGCAGTACTTC
CASTGGSYRDEQYF
>NA|TRBV5-1|NA|TRBJ2-7
TGCGCCAGCAGCTTGGAGGGCAGGGAAAGGTACGAGCAGTACTTC
CASSLEGRERYEQYF
>NA|TRBV28|NA|TRBJ1-4
TGTGCCAGCAGTTCCGATCCCGGGGGAAAACTGTTTTTT
CASSSDPGGKLFF
>NA|TRBV4-2|NA|TRBJ1-1
TGTGCCAGCAGCCAAGAGGGTGAGGCTGAAGCTTTCTTT
CASSQEGEAEAFF
>few|TRBV10-1|NA|TRBJ2-7
TGCGCCAGCAGTGATTCGGAGGCGTACTACGAGCAGTACTTC
CASSDSEAYYEQYF
>NA|TRBV18|NA|TRBJ1-1
TGTGCCAGCTCACCCCAGGGCGGGGGAACTGAAGCTTTCTTT
CASSPQGGGTEAFF
>NA|TRBV28|TRBD1|TRBJ2-3
TGTGCCAGCAATTTCCGGACGACAGGGTGGGACACAGATACGCAGTATTTT
CASNFRTTGWDTDTQYF
>NA|TRBV5-1|TRBD1|TRBJ2-7
TGCGCCAGCAGCCAAATGACAGGGACGAACGAGCAGTACTTC
CASSQMTGTNEQYF
>NA|TRBV5-4|TRBD1|TRBJ1-1
TGTGCCAGCAGCTCAACCGGGACAGAGAACACTGAAGCTTTCTTT
CASSSTGTENTEAFF
>NA|TRBV5-4|TRBD2|TRBJ2-7
TGTGCCAGCAGCCCCTCGGGACTACAAAGCTCCTACGAGCAGTACTTC
CASSPSGLQSSYEQYF
>NA|TRBV27|NA|TRBJ2-3
TGTGCCAGCAGTCTCATTTCCACAACCAGAGATACGCAGTATTTT
CASSLISTTRDTQYF
>NA|TRBV3-1/TRBV3-2|NA|TRBJ2-7
TGTGCCAGCAGTCCCGGCCATGGGGGCACCTACGAGCAGTACTTC
CASSPGHGGTYEQYF
>NA|TRBV19|TRBD1|TRBJ1-3
TGTGCCAGTAGGACAGGGCGCTCTGGAAACACCATATATTTT
CASRTGRSGNTIYF
>once|TRBV5-6|TRBD1|TRBJ1-1
TGTGCCAGCAGCTTGAGGGACAGGGGCCTTGTGGACACTGAAGCTTTCTTT
CASSLRDRGLVDTEAFF
>NA|TRBV28|NA|TRBJ2-3
TGTGCCAGCAGTTTGGTTCGAGGGAATACGCAGTATTTT
CASSLVRGNTQYF
>NA|TRBV2|NA|TRBJ2-3
TGTGCCAGCAGTGACGCGGGGGCCGGCACAGATACGCAGTATTTT
CASSDAGAGTDTQYF
>NA|TRBV6-2/TRBV6-3|NA|TRBJ1-1
TGTGCCAGCAGTCCCCCAGGGAGGACTGAAGCTTTCTTT
CASSPPGRTEAFF
>NA|TRBV4-3|TRBD1|TRBJ1-1
TGCGCCAGCAGCCAGGCGGGACAGAGGAACACTGAAGCTTTCTTT
CASSQAGQRNTEAFF
>NA|TRBV3-1/TRBV3-2|NA|TRBJ2-2
TGTGCCAGCAGCCCGTCGAGGGTTGCCGGGGAGCTGTTTTTT
CASSPSRVAGELFF
>NA|TRBV25-1|NA|TRBJ2-1
TGTGCCAGCAGTGACGAGTCCTACAATGAGCAGTTCTTC
CASSDESYNEQFF
>once|TRBV19|TRBD1|TRBJ1-5
TGTGCCAGTAGTACTACAGGGGTCAATCAGCCCCAGCATTTT
CASSTTGVNQPQHF
>NA|TRBV15|NA|TRBJ2-7
TGTGCCACCAGCAGAGTAACTCAGGCGGGCGAGCAGTACTTC
CATSRVTQAGEQYF
>NA|TRBV4-3|TRBD1|TRBJ1-6
TGCGCCAGCAGCCAACGCGCAGGGGGAAATTCACCCCTCCACTTT
CASSQRAGGNSPLHF
>NA|TRBV10-2|NA|TRBJ1-3
TGCGCCAGCAGTGAGCAGGCCTCCCGCTCTGGAAACACCATATATTTT
CASSEQASRSGNTIYF
>NA|TRBV6-4|NA|TRBJ1-6
TGTGCCAGCAGCCAGGGGTTTAATTCACCCCTCCACTTT
CASSQGFNSPLHF
>NA|TRBV28|NA|TRBJ2-5
TGTGCCAGCAGTTTGGGGGGTCCAGAGACCCAGTACTTC
CASSLGGPETQYF
>few|TRBV2|NA|TRBJ2-7
TGTGCCAGCAGGGTGGACAAGACAGAGCAGTACTTC
CASRVDKTEQYF
>NA|TRBV19|NA|TRBJ1-5
TGTGCCAGTAGACAAATTTGGGGGCTCCGAACTTCTTATAGCAATCAGCCCCAGCATTTT
CASRQIWGLRTSYSNQPQHF
>NA|TRBV6-2/TRBV6-3|NA|TRBJ2-3
TGTGCCAGCAGTTACTCGCAGGTTCGGTTTGCCCCGGACAACACAGATACGCAGTATTTT
CASSYSQVRFAPDNTDTQYF
>NA|TRBV7-2|NA|TRBJ1-2
TGTGCCAGCAGCTTTGGCAGGGTCTATGGCTACACCTTC
CASSFGRVYGYTF
>NA|TRBV3-1/TRBV3-2|NA|TRBJ1-1
TGTGCCAGCAGCCTACTCGGTTCTGAAGCTTTCTTT
CASSLLGSEAFF
>NA|TRBV6-1|NA|TRBJ1-4
TGTGCCAGCAGTGAATCTCCTCCCTGGGGGGCAACTAATGAAAAACTGTTTTTT
CASSESPPWGATNEKLFF
>NA|TRBV14|NA|TRBJ2-3
TGTGCCAGCAGCTCCTCTACTACGCAGTATTTT
CASSSSTTQYF
>NA|TRBV12-3/TRBV12-4|NA|TRBJ2-7
TGTGCCAGCAGCCGACAGTCCTCCTACGAGCAGTACTTC
CASSRQSSYEQYF
>NA|TRBV11-1|TRBD1|TRBJ2-7
TGTGCCAGCAGCCCAAGGACAGGAAACTACGAGCAGTACTTC
CASSPRTGNYEQYF
>NA|TRBV9|NA|TRBJ2-2
TGTGCCAGCAGCGTAGGGCAGGCGAACACCGGGGAGCTGTTTTTT
CASSVGQANTGELFF
>NA|TRBV30|NA|TRBJ2-3
TGTGCCTGGAAAGATCCGGGGTCCACAGATACGCAGTATTTT
CAWKDPGSTDTQYF
>NA|TRBV18|TRBD1|TRBJ1-5
TGTGCCAGCTCCTCAGGGGGCGATCAGCCCCAGCATTTT
CASSSGGDQPQHF